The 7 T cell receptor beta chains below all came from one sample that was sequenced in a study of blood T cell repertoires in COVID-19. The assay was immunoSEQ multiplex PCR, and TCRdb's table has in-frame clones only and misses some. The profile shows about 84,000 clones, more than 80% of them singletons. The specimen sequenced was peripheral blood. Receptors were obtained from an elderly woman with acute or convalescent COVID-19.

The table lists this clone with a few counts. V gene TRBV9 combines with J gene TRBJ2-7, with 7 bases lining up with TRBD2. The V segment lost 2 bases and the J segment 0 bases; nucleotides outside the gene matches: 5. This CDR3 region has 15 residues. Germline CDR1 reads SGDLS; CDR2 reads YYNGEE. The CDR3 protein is CASSVGGMSSYEQYF. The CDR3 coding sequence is TGTGCCAGCAGCGTCGGGGGGATGTCCTCCTACGAGCAGTACTTC.

This CDR3 is CASSAPRSGERGNEQFF. CDR3 bases: TGTGCCAGCAGCGCTCCCCGAAGCGGGGAAAGAGGCAATGAGCAGTTCTTC. The genes are TRBV7-9 and TRBJ2-1; 7 bases are shared with TRBD2. The V segment lost 5 bases and the J segment 6 bases; nucleotides outside the gene matches: 16. Germline assignment: CDR1 SEHNR and CDR2 FQNEAQ (reference sequence). CDR3 length: 17 residues. The full variable domain, rest sourced from reference TRBV7-9 and TRBJ2-1, is DTGVSQNPRHKITKRGQNVTFRCDPISEHNRLYWYRQTLGQGPEFLTYFQNEAQLEKSRLLSDRFSAERPKGSFSTLEIQRTEQGDSAMYLCASSAPRSGERGNEQFFGPGTRLTVL.

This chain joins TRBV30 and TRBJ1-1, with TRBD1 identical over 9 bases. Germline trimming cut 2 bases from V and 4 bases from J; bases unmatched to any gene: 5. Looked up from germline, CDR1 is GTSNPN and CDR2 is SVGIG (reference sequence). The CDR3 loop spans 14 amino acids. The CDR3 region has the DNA TGTGCCTGGAGTCACAGGGGGCTCATCACTGAAGCTTTCTTT. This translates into CAWSHRGLITEAFF.

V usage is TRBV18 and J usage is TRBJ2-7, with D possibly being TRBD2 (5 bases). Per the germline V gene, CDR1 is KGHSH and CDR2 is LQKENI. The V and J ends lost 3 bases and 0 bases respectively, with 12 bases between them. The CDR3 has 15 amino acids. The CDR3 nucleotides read TGTGCCAGCTCACCGACTCGGGCGGGCTCCTACGAGCAGTACTTC. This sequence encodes CASSPTRAGSYEQYF.

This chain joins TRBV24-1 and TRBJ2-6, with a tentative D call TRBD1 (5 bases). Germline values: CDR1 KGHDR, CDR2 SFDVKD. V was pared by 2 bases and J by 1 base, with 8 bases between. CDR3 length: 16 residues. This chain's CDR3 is CATSDYSGSGANVLTF. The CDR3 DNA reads TGTGCCACCAGTGATTATTCAGGGTCTGGGGCCAACGTCCTGACTTTC.

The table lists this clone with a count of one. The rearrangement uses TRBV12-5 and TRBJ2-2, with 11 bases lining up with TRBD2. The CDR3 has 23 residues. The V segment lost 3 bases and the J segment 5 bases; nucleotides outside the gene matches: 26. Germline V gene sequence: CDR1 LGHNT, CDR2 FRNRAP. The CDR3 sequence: CASGFTTSLSSGGLLAGTGELFF. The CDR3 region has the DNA TGTGCTAGTGGTTTCACCACCTCTCTCTCTAGCGGGGGGCTCCTCGCGGGGACCGGGGAGCTGTTTTTT.

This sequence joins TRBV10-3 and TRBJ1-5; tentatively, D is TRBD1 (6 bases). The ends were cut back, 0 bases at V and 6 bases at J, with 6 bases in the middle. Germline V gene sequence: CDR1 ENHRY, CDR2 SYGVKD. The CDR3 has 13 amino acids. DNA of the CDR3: TGTGCCATCAGTGAGTCACAGGGTCAGCCCCAGCATTTT. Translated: CAISESQGQPQHF.